This note documents a single T cell receptor beta chain sequence. The CDR3 extends over 16 amino acids. Germline V lookup: CDR1 MNHNY, CDR2 SVGAGI (reference sequence). Trimming took off 2 bases at V and 0 bases at J, with 11 bases between the two ends. This sample is part of a study of cytotoxic CD8 clonotypes in ibrutinib-treated CLL. The data were produced by immunoSEQ multiplex PCR, yet TCRdb's version contains in-frame clones alone and is incomplete. The table lists roughly 160,000 clones, 81% of them singletons. The material was PBMCs, obtained after 12 months of ibrutinib treatment. V usage is TRBV6-6 and J usage is TRBJ2-1; D not resolved. The TCR was taken from a human donor with chronic lymphocytic leukemia. CDR3 residues: CASSYTRAPSYNEQFF. CDR3 nucleotides: TGTGCCAGCAGTTACACCCGGGCCCCCTCCTACAATGAGCAGTTCTTC.